This is a list of T cell receptor beta chains from one sample in a study of OX40 agonist ivuxolimab in advanced cancers. Data came from immunoSEQ multiplex PCR; TCRdb stores just in-frame clones and leaves some out. Of about 46,000 clones detected, 90% to 95% appear once; the ten largest clones hold approximately 4.4%. The material sequenced was CD4+ or CD8+ T cells sorted from blood, taken in a trial of the OX40 agonist ivuxolimab. All receptors come from an adult with an advanced solid tumor such as melanoma, head and neck, liver or kidney cancer. The CDR3 runs from the conserved cysteine through the conserved F or W. D genes are given only for firm matches. Clone size appears in some rows only: once, few, many, or a class for an expanded clone.

size	D	V	J	DNA	CDR3
NA	TRBD2	TRBV9	TRBJ2-6	TGTGCCAGCAGTGTGACTAGCGGGAGGCCCGCTCGTGGGGCCAACGTCCTGACTTTC	CASSVTSGRPARGANVLTF
NA	TRBD2	TRBV7-8	TRBJ2-1	TGTGCCAGCAGCTCAGGTATCGAGCGGGGCAGGGAGTTCTTC	CASSSGIERGREFF
NA	NA	TRBV29-1	TRBJ1-1	TGCAGCGTCAAAATGGGGACTGAAGCTTTCTTT	CSVKMGTEAFF
once	NA	TRBV27	TRBJ2-7	TGTGCCAGCAGTCTCTCATTGTCCTACGAGCAGTACTTC	CASSLSLSYEQYF
NA	NA	TRBV11-1	TRBJ1-1	TGTGCCAGCAGCTTAGTTATGAACACTGAAGCTTTCTTT	CASSLVMNTEAFF
NA	NA	TRBV29-1	TRBJ2-1	TGCAGCGTTGCCCCAAGTAGGCCCCGAACCTACAATGAGCAGTTCTTC	CSVAPSRPRTYNEQFF
NA	NA	TRBV2	TRBJ2-1	TGTGCCAGCAGTGATTTGGGGGGCTACAATGAGCAGTTCTTC	CASSDLGGYNEQFF
NA	NA	TRBV29-1	TRBJ2-1	TGCAGCGTTCCCCAATCCTACAATGAGCAGTTCTTC	CSVPQSYNEQFF
NA	TRBD2	TRBV5-4	TRBJ2-1	TGTGCCAGCAGCAACGGACTAGCGGGGTTTAACCGCCGGCACTACAATGAGCAGTTCTTC	CASSNGLAGFNRRHYNEQFF
NA	NA	TRBV27	TRBJ1-5	TGTGCCAGCAGTATGGTAGGGGACAGCAATCAGCCCCAGCATTTT	CASSMVGDSNQPQHF
NA	NA	TRBV6-5	TRBJ2-5	TGTGCCAGCAGTTACTCAGAGACCCAGTACTTC	CASSYSETQYF
NA	TRBD1	TRBV5-1	TRBJ2-1	TGCGCCAGCAGCCTGACGTCCGGGACAGGGGGCCATGAGCAGTTCTTC	CASSLTSGTGGHEQFF
NA	NA	TRBV10-3	TRBJ2-1	TGTGCCATCAGTGAGGACAGTTACAATGAGCAGTTCTTC	CAISEDSYNEQFF
NA	TRBD2	TRBV9	TRBJ2-7	TGTGCCAGCAGCTTCAACCCACTAGCGGGAGGTCTCTACGAGCAGTACTTC	CASSFNPLAGGLYEQYF
NA	TRBD1	TRBV9	TRBJ2-5	TGTGCCAGCAGCCCGGGACAGGGCGGATGGACCCAGTACTTC	CASSPGQGGWTQYF
NA	NA	TRBV6-6	TRBJ2-2	TGTGCCAGCAGTTACTCGAGAGGAAACACCGGGGAGCTGTTTTTT	CASSYSRGNTGELFF
NA	NA	TRBV29-1	TRBJ2-4	TGCAGCGTTGAAGAGAGGGGGTACAAAAACATTCAGTACTTC	CSVEERGYKNIQYF
NA	NA	TRBV4-1	TRBJ2-3	TGCGCCAGCAGCCTTCAAGATATTGGGGGAGATACGCAGTATTTT	CASSLQDIGGDTQYF
NA	NA	TRBV4-1	TRBJ1-3	TGCGCCAGCAGCCAAGTTCAGTCAGGGGCTGGAAACACCATATATTTT	CASSQVQSGAGNTIYF
NA	NA	TRBV28	TRBJ2-7	TGTGCCAGCAGTCTCACGGAGAGGCTAGCCGTACCCACCTACGAGCAGTACTTC	CASSLTERLAVPTYEQYF
NA	TRBD1	TRBV2	TRBJ2-1	TGTGCCAGCGGGGACAGGGGACAGTTCTTC	CASGDRGQFF
NA	NA	TRBV7-9	TRBJ1-1	TGTGCCAGCAGCTTGGCTGGGAACACTGAAGCTTTCTTT	CASSLAGNTEAFF
NA	TRBD1	TRBV19	TRBJ2-7	TGTGCCAGTAGTATCGGGACAGGCTTGTTAGACGAGCAGTACTTC	CASSIGTGLLDEQYF
NA	NA	TRBV11-2	TRBJ1-2	TGTGCCAGCAGCTTAGTAGTTGCGGGAGGAAGCTATGGCTACACCTTC	CASSLVVAGGSYGYTF
NA	NA	TRBV27	TRBJ2-1	TGTGCCAGCAGCCTCGCAGGCAGCTTGTCTTATGAGCAGTTCTTC	CASSLAGSLSYEQFF